The 25 T cell receptor beta chains given below trace back to one sample, sequenced in a study of T cell repertoires in cytomegalovirus infection. TCRdb processed the reads anew with MiXCR; each CDR3 protein has one entry. The table records around 270,000 distinct CDR3 sequences, approximately 9.2% of them present only once. Sequenced sample: PBMCs. Source of these receptors: a human donor in good health (CMV status not recorded). Some clones in this sample may be carry-over from other donors' samples.

This clonotype was detected many times. The chain couples TRBV7-2 to TRBJ2-4, with D unclear. CDR1 SGHTA and CDR2 FQGNSA come from the germline V gene. Trimming shortened V by 0 bases and J by 0 bases, and 9 bases separated the two germline ends. This CDR3 has 16 residues. The CDR3 DNA is TGTGCCAGCAGCTTAGCGGCTCACCAAGCCAAAAACATTCAGTACTTC. Translated, it gives CASSLAAHQAKNIQYF.

This clonotype was detected ten times or more. This chain connects TRBV11-3 to TRBJ1-4, with TRBD1 matching over 12 bases. The CDR3 has 17 residues. With 3 bases clipped from V and 8 bases from J, the junction kept 10 bases outside the gene matches. Germline CDR1 is SGHNT and CDR2 is YENEEA. The CDR3 loop is CASSFEGQGAGGEKLFF. In DNA, the CDR3 is TGTGCCAGCAGCTTCGAGGGACAGGGGGCTGGTGGGGAAAAACTGTTTTTT.

This clonotype turned up a few times. V usage is TRBV27 and J usage is TRBJ1-2; tentatively, D is TRBD1 (6 bases). The CDR3 totals 14 residues. The germline V gene encodes CDR1 MNHEY and CDR2 SMNVEV (reference sequence). The germline V and J ends were trimmed by 5 bases and 9 bases, with 19 bases remaining between them. The CDR3 region is CASSPILQGSRYTF. In nucleotides, the CDR3 is TGTGCCAGCAGTCCAATCTTACAGGGTAGTCGCTACACCTTC.

This clonotype was found many times. The V gene is TRBV11-2, the J gene TRBJ2-3; 9 bases are shared with TRBD2. Germline-derived CDR1 and CDR2 are SGHAT and FQNNGV. Trimming cost V 5 bases and J 2 bases; bases outside gene matches: 8. This CDR3 comprises 16 residues. CDR3 amino acids: CASSPGTSRNTDTQYF. CDR3 nucleotides: TGTGCCAGCAGCCCCGGGACTAGCAGAAACACAGATACGCAGTATTTT.

J is TRBJ1-1 and V is TRBV5-4, with D possibly TRBD1 on 5 matching bases. CDR1 is SGHNT and CDR2 is YYREEE in the germline V gene (reference sequence). V was cut by 4 bases and J by 3 bases, with 19 bases left in between. This CDR3 spans 16 amino acids. Here the CDR3 reads CASSPVEGTLDTEAFF. The CDR3 nucleotides are TGTGCCAGCAGCCCCGTGGAGGGGACCCTAGACACTGAAGCTTTCTTT.

This clonotype was picked up a small number of times. The gene calls are TRBV20-1 and TRBJ1-1; D is uncertain. The V end was cut by 5 bases, the J end by 1 base, with 14 bases between. The CDR3 length is 14 residues. Germline CDR1 DFQATT, CDR2 SNEGSKA (reference sequence). CDR3 bases: TGCAGTGCTGAAAGGCCGCCAGGGAACACTGAAGCTTTCTTT. This gives the protein CSAERPPGNTEAFF.

This clonotype was found a few times. The rearrangement joins TRBV19 to TRBJ1-3; perhaps TRBD1 as D (6 bases). The CDR3 loop spans 15 amino acids. The germline CDR1 and CDR2 sequences are LNHDA and SQIVND (reference sequence). Trimming took off 6 bases at V and 0 bases at J, with 12 bases between the two ends. The CDR3 here is CASRVGAHSGNTIYF. The CDR3 DNA is TGTGCCAGTAGGGTGGGGGCCCACTCTGGAAACACCATATATTTT.

The sample holds many counts of this clonotype. The CDR3 region has the DNA TGTGCCAGTAGTAGTCTTCCCGGGGAGCTGTTTTTT. Its protein is CASSSLPGELFF. The chain uses TRBV19 and TRBJ2-2, with D hard to call. In germline, CDR1 is LNHDA, CDR2 SQIVND (reference sequence). V lost 4 bases, J lost 6 bases, and 6 bases lay in between. CDR3 length: 12 residues.

This clonotype has a count of ten or more. The chain joins TRBV7-2 to TRBJ2-1; D is ambiguous. The V end lost 0 bases, the J end lost 0 bases, and 6 bases lay between the germline ends. Germline assignment: CDR1 SGHTA and CDR2 FQGNSA. This CDR3 has 15 amino acids. CDR3 residues: CASSLAKGSYNEQFF. For the CDR3, the DNA is TGTGCCAGCAGCTTAGCAAAAGGCTCCTACAATGAGCAGTTCTTC.

This clonotype was counted many times. The chain carries TRBV7-2 and TRBJ2-3, with 7 positions matching TRBD2. Germline-derived CDR1 and CDR2 are SGHTA and FQGNSA. The CDR3 consists of 15 residues. V dropped 3 bases and J dropped 1; count of bases not matched to a gene: 4. CDR3 protein: CASSFRAGGTDTQYF. The DNA of the CDR3 is TGTGCCAGCAGCTTCCGGGCGGGGGGCACAGATACGCAGTATTTT.

The genes are TRBV20-1 and TRBJ1-5; D is uncertain. The CDR3 spans 15 residues. Germline CDR1 DFQATT, CDR2 SNEGSKA (reference sequence). V gave up 0 bases and J gave up 2 bases, with 11 bases separating them. CDR3 amino acids: CSAREAGSGNQPQHF. The CDR3 DNA reads as TGCAGTGCTAGAGAGGCGGGATCAGGCAATCAGCCCCAGCATTTT.

This sequence joins TRBV6-5 and TRBJ2-1, with TRBD2 identical over 12 bases. V gave up 6 bases and J gave up 8 bases; unmatched junction bases: 11. In germline, CDR1 is MNHEY, CDR2 SVGAGI. This CDR3 spans 16 amino acids. CDR3 DNA: TGTGCCAGCAGACTAAGGACTAGCGGGACCTCCCATGAGCAGTTCTTC. Its translation is CASRLRTSGTSHEQFF.

This clonotype was observed a few times. Here the CDR3 reads CASSLAVGEQFF. The CDR3 nucleotides are TGTGCCAGCAGCTTAGCAGTTGGTGAGCAGTTCTTC. This chain uses TRBV7-9 with TRBJ2-1, with D unclear. The CDR3 is 12 amino acids. The germline V gene has CDR1 SEHNR and CDR2 FQNEAQ (reference sequence). V was clipped by 0 bases and J by 9 bases, with 6 bases between them.

This clonotype was recorded a few times. The chain recombines TRBV6-1 with TRBJ1-5; 8 bases match TRBD1. Trimming took 6 bases from V and 4 from J; bases not matched to a gene: 8. Germline CDR1 is MNHNS and CDR2 is SASEGT. CDR3 length: 15 amino acids. The CDR3 loop is CASRAGTGTNQPQHF. CDR3 in DNA: TGTGCCAGCAGGGCCGGGACAGGAACTAATCAGCCCCAGCATTTT.

This clonotype occurred many times. The rearrangement links TRBV7-2 to TRBJ2-7; 11 nucleotides line up with TRBD2. The germline CDR1 and CDR2 sequences are SGHTA and FQGNSA. V dropped 5 bases and J dropped 0; count of bases not matched to a gene: 9. CDR3 length: 17 amino acids. The CDR3 coding sequence is TGTGCCAGCAGCACCCGGACTAGCGGGTTCAGCTCCTACGAGCAGTACTTC. Protein sequence: CASSTRTSGFSSYEQYF.

This clonotype was counted between two and nine times. V is TRBV19 and J is TRBJ2-3; D possibly matches TRBD1 or TRBD2 (7 bases each). V lost 2 bases to trimming and J lost 4 bases, with 13 bases between them. CDR1 LNHDA and CDR2 SQIVND come from the germline V gene (reference sequence). The CDR3 runs to 15 residues. CDR3 residues: CASSIQGGPADTQYF. The CDR3 DNA is TGTGCCAGTAGTATACAGGGGGGGCCGGCAGATACGCAGTATTTT. Variable domain in full (rest from reference TRBV19 and TRBJ2-3): DGGITQSPKYLFRKEGQNVTLSCEQNLNHDAMYWYRQDPGQGLRLIYYSQIVNDFQKGDIAEGYSVSREKKESFPLTVTSAQKNPTAFYLCASSIQGGPADTQYFGPGTRLTVL.

The genes are TRBV7-2 and TRBJ1-2; D gene uncertain. Germline V gene lookup returns CDR1 SGHTA and CDR2 FQGNSA. The CDR3 has 16 residues. The V gene lost 5 bases and the J gene lost 5 bases, with 21 bases spanning the gap. In nucleotides, the CDR3 is TGTGCCAGCAGCCTACGAGGGAGAGAAAGTCGTTATGGCTACACCTTC. Residues: CASSLRGRESRYGYTF.

This clonotype has more than one count but fewer than ten. The V gene is TRBV28, the J gene TRBJ2-3; TRBD2 aligns across 9 bases. The trim removed 4 bases at V and 3 bases at J, leaving 5 bases unmatched. Germline V gives CDR1 MDHEN, CDR2 SYDVKM. This CDR3 contains 15 residues. This chain's CDR3 is CASSSPSGVTDTQYF. The CDR3 coding sequence is TGTGCCAGCAGTTCTCCTAGCGGGGTAACAGATACGCAGTATTTT.

This clonotype was observed at least ten times. The chain recombines TRBV7-2 with TRBJ1-1; no reliable D call. Germline lookup yields CDR1 SGHTA and CDR2 FQGNSA. There are 14 residues in the CDR3. The V end lost 1 base, the J end lost 5 bases, and 11 bases lay between the germline ends. The CDR3 spells CASSLVQRGTEAFF. The CDR3, as DNA: TGTGCCAGCAGCTTAGTTCAGAGAGGGACTGAAGCTTTCTTT.

This clonotype was observed many times. The rearrangement links TRBV7-8 to TRBJ1-1; no definite D call. The V gene lost 3 bases and the J gene lost 1 base, with 12 bases spanning the gap. The CDR3 contains 15 residues. The germline V gene has CDR1 SGHVS and CDR2 FQNEAQ. The CDR3 protein is CASSFSGGGNTEAFF. The CDR3 DNA sequence: TGTGCCAGCAGCTTTTCAGGCGGTGGGAACACTGAAGCTTTCTTT.

This clonotype was seen many times. This sequence joins TRBV7-2 and TRBJ1-5; D not certain. The V gene lost 4 bases and the J gene lost 6 bases, with 7 bases spanning the gap. The CDR3 contains 12 residues. Per germline, CDR1 SGHTA and CDR2 FQGNSA. The CDR3 loop reads CASSSDGQPQHF. Written as DNA, the CDR3 is TGTGCCAGCAGCTCAGACGGTCAGCCCCAGCATTTT. The variable domain in full, completed from reference TRBV7-2 and TRBJ1-5, reads GAGVSQSPSNKVTEKGKDVELRCDPISGHTALYWYRQSLGQGLEFLIYFQGNSAPDKSGLPSDRFSAERTGGSVSTLTIQRTQQEDSAVYLCASSSDGQPQHFGDGTRLSIL.

This clonotype came up many times. The V gene is TRBV9, the J gene TRBJ2-3; TRBD2 matches at 11 bases. This CDR3 contains 20 residues. V gave up 3 bases and J gave up 2 bases; unmatched junction bases: 17. CDR1 SGDLS and CDR2 YYNGEE come from the germline V gene. Written as DNA, the CDR3 is TGTGCCAGCAGCGGATACTTTGGGACTAGCGGCCCAACAGACACAGATACGCAGTATTTT. Translating it yields CASSGYFGTSGPTDTDTQYF.

V usage is TRBV28 and J usage is TRBJ1-2; a possible D gene is TRBD1 (5 bases). Trimming shortened V by 4 bases and J by 1 base, and 19 bases separated the two germline ends. Germline lookup yields CDR1 MDHEN and CDR2 SYDVKM. The CDR3 contains 17 residues. The DNA for the CDR3 is TGTGCCAGCAGTTCTCCTTGGGGGGACCTTTTTAACTATGGCTACACCTTC. This translates into CASSSPWGDLFNYGYTF.

This clonotype was observed at least ten times. This chain links TRBV11-2 with TRBJ2-1; 8 bases agree with TRBD2. The CDR3 is made up of 15 amino acids. The germline CDR1 and CDR2 sequences are SGHAT and FQNNGV. The V gene end was trimmed by 3 bases and the J gene end by 5 bases; junction bases not matched to a gene: 6. CDR3 in amino acids: CASSFWRGANNEQFF. CDR3 DNA sequence: TGTGCCAGCAGCTTTTGGCGGGGGGCAAACAATGAGCAGTTCTTC.

This clonotype has at least ten counts. The genes are TRBV28 and TRBJ2-3, with D possibly called TRBD1 or TRBD2 (5 bases each). The CDR3 covers 14 residues. The germline V gene encodes CDR1 MDHEN and CDR2 SYDVKM. Trimming left V 3 bases short and J 2 bases short, with 9 bases between. CDR3 DNA: TGTGCCAGCAGTTTGGGACCCCCCACAGATACGCAGTATTTT. Translated: CASSLGPPTDTQYF.